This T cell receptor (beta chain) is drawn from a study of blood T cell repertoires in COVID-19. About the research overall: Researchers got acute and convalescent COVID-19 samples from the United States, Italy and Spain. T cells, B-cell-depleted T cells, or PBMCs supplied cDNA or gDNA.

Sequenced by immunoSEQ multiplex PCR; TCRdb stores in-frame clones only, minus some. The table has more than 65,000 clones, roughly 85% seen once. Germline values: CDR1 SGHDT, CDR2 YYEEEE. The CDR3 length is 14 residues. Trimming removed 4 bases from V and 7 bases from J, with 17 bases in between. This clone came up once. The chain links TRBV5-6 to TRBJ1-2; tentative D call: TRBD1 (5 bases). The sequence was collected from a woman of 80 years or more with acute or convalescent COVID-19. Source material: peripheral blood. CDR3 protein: CASSRGRPPVGYTF. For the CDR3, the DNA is TGTGCCAGCAGCAGGGGCAGGCCCCCAGTTGGCTACACCTTC.